What follows are 5 T cell receptor beta chains derived from one specimen sequenced in a study of cytomegalovirus exposure and HLA in healthy donors. The PCR had 60 Vbeta and 13 Jbeta primers. Sequencing was performed with immunoSEQ multiplex PCR; in TCRdb, only in-frame clones are kept and a portion is missing. Among about 200,000 clones listed, approximately 88% were seen once. Sequenced material: PBMCs. Receptors originate from a boy aged 2 to 10 in good health and CMV-seronegative.

The chain uses TRBV7-2 and TRBJ2-7; 8 nucleotides agree with TRBD1. This CDR3 comprises 13 residues. V trimming: 5 bases; J trimming: 11 bases; junction bases outside the gene matches: 11. Germline CDR1 is SGHTA and CDR2 is FQGNSA. CDR3 in amino acids: CASSPYQGAQEYF. The CDR3 DNA follows: TGTGCCAGCAGCCCCTACCAGGGGGCGCAGGAGTACTTC. Combining the CDR3 with reference TRBV7-2 and TRBJ2-7 gives the whole variable domain GAGVSQSPSNKVTEKGKDVELRCDPISGHTALYWYRQSLGQGLEFLIYFQGNSAPDKSGLPSDRFSAERTGGSVSTLTIQRTQQEDSAVYLCASSPYQGAQEYFGPGTRLTVT.

The chain is built from TRBV19 and TRBJ2-3; D is perhaps TRBD2 (6 bases). The germline gives CDR1 LNHDA, CDR2 SQIVND (reference sequence). This CDR3 comprises 16 residues. Trimming removed 1 base from V and 1 base from J, with 12 bases in between. The CDR3 coding sequence is TGTGCCAGTAGTATAGGCCGGTCTAGCGGCACAGATACGCAGTATTTT. Translated, it gives CASSIGRSSGTDTQYF.

The chain joins TRBV29-1 to TRBJ1-1, with 8 nucleotides matching TRBD1. J lost 8 bases, V lost 4 bases, and 9 bases had no gene match. Germline-derived CDR1 and CDR2 are SQVTM and ANQGSEA. This CDR3 is built from 13 residues. Here the CDR3 DNA reads TGCAGCGTTGCCGACAGGGGACCCCTGGAAGCTTTCTTT. It codes for CSVADRGPLEAFF. The entire variable domain, with the rest obtained from reference TRBV29-1 and TRBJ1-1, is as follows: SAVISQKPSRDICQRGTSLTIQCQVDSQVTMMFWYRQQPGQSLTLIATANQGSEATYESGFVIDKFPISRPNLTFSTLTVSNMSPEDSSIYLCSVADRGPLEAFFGQGTRLTVV.

J is TRBJ2-7 and V is TRBV2, with 7 bases fitting TRBD1. The V gene's germline CDR1 is SNHLY and CDR2 FYNNEI. The V and J ends lost 8 bases and 0 bases, in that order; junction bases with no gene match: 22. This CDR3 is built from 19 residues. The DNA of the CDR3 is TGTGCCAGCTGGGGTGGCGGTGTGGACAGGACGGGAAGCTCCTACGAGCAGTACTTC. Protein sequence: CASWGGGVDRTGSSYEQYF.

The genes are TRBV19 and TRBJ2-7; unclear D gene. The V end was cut by 3 bases, the J end by 9 bases, with 15 bases between. There are 13 residues in the CDR3. The V gene's germline CDR1 is LNHDA and CDR2 SQIVND (reference sequence). CDR3 nucleotides: TGTGCCAGTAGTATTGGGTCGACCTCGGGGCAGTACTTC. The encoded protein is CASSIGSTSGQYF.